Listed below are T cell receptor beta chains from one sample, sequenced in a study of regulatory T cells in long-lasting Graves disease. TCRdb redid the calling of the multiplex PCR reads with MiXCR, one entry per CDR3 protein. The sample holds around 480,000 distinct CDR3 sequences, roughly 15% seen once. These records were also assigned to another study, of T cells in Graves' hyperthyroidism and ophthalmopathy.

The sample here was peripheral blood mononuclear cells (PBMCs), taken at new diagnosis, from a patient treated with antithyroid drugs. The receptors here all came from a man in his forties with Graves disease. CDR3s leave out the opening cysteine and the closing phenylalanine or tryptophan. Each record gives: clone size, J gene, V gene, CDR3 protein. The size field is filled for only some rows; it gives once, few, many or a size class.

clone_size: few
j_call: TRBJ2-7
v_call: TRBV6-2/TRBV6-3
cdr3_aa: ASSHGLAGGSEQY

clone_size: NA
j_call: TRBJ2-2
v_call: TRBV2
cdr3_aa: ASSRRLPNTGELF

clone_size: NA
j_call: TRBJ2-2
v_call: TRBV5-1
cdr3_aa: ASSKGAGTSGNTGELF

clone_size: few
j_call: TRBJ1-5
v_call: TRBV20-1
cdr3_aa: SARDQFNQPQH

clone_size: many
j_call: TRBJ2-1
v_call: TRBV18
cdr3_aa: ASSQGLNNEQF

clone_size: few
j_call: TRBJ2-2
v_call: TRBV29-1
cdr3_aa: SVVGNTGELF

clone_size: many
j_call: TRBJ1-1
v_call: TRBV7-3
cdr3_aa: ASSPDGMNTEAF

clone_size: many
j_call: TRBJ1-1
v_call: TRBV27
cdr3_aa: ASSQGGRTEAF

clone_size: NA
j_call: TRBJ2-1
v_call: TRBV24-1
cdr3_aa: ATSDTTSGSSGEQF

clone_size: many
j_call: TRBJ2-7
v_call: TRBV10-3
cdr3_aa: AISAQGGYEQY

clone_size: NA
j_call: TRBJ2-1
v_call: TRBV9
cdr3_aa: ASSGTGHILNEQF

clone_size: few
j_call: TRBJ2-7
v_call: TRBV3-1
cdr3_aa: ASSLRLEDLYEQY

clone_size: many
j_call: TRBJ2-7
v_call: TRBV7-7
cdr3_aa: ASSLGTDSYEQY

clone_size: many
j_call: TRBJ2-7
v_call: TRBV7-3
cdr3_aa: ASSSGLAGHEQY

clone_size: few
j_call: TRBJ2-7
v_call: TRBV5-1
cdr3_aa: ASGQGRSYEQY

clone_size: NA
j_call: TRBJ1-6
v_call: TRBV9
cdr3_aa: ASSVTGNNSPLH

clone_size: many
j_call: TRBJ1-6
v_call: TRBV20-1
cdr3_aa: SAGTTGNSPLH

clone_size: many
j_call: TRBJ1-4
v_call: TRBV7-2
cdr3_aa: ASSLMGGVNEKLF

clone_size: many
j_call: TRBJ2-1
v_call: TRBV12-3/TRBV12-4
cdr3_aa: ASSPGLAHMSSYNEQF

clone_size: many
j_call: TRBJ1-2
v_call: TRBV12-3/TRBV12-4
cdr3_aa: ASSLADRTNYGYT

clone_size: few
j_call: TRBJ2-7
v_call: TRBV7-9
cdr3_aa: ASSFSGRAWSPY

clone_size: many
j_call: TRBJ2-7
v_call: TRBV27
cdr3_aa: ASSLRPSGSSYEQY

clone_size: many
j_call: TRBJ2-5
v_call: TRBV20-1
cdr3_aa: SASLGMEGETQY

clone_size: NA
j_call: TRBJ2-1
v_call: TRBV25-1
cdr3_aa: ASSEEASGTWDEQF

clone_size: NA
j_call: TRBJ2-1
v_call: TRBV12-3/TRBV12-4
cdr3_aa: ASSWTGVVNEQF

clone_size: few
j_call: TRBJ2-3
v_call: TRBV6-1
cdr3_aa: ASTGQAGDTQY

clone_size: many
j_call: TRBJ2-1
v_call: TRBV2
cdr3_aa: ASRFSLEQF

clone_size: many
j_call: TRBJ2-6
v_call: TRBV2
cdr3_aa: ANLDRVDGANVLT

clone_size: few
j_call: TRBJ2-7
v_call: TRBV29-1
cdr3_aa: SVEPLGAGLSYEQY

clone_size: NA
j_call: TRBJ2-1
v_call: TRBV24-1
cdr3_aa: ASGTSGAEQF

clone_size: many
j_call: TRBJ2-7
v_call: TRBV25-1
cdr3_aa: ASSEAGVSYEQY

clone_size: few
j_call: TRBJ1-3
v_call: TRBV6-1
cdr3_aa: ASRGGASGNTIY

clone_size: NA
j_call: TRBJ2-1
v_call: TRBV28
cdr3_aa: ASRRERAYNEQF

clone_size: few
j_call: TRBJ2-7
v_call: TRBV18
cdr3_aa: ASSLGYWYEQY

clone_size: NA
j_call: TRBJ2-1
v_call: TRBV7-8
cdr3_aa: ASSSDEQF

clone_size: many
j_call: TRBJ2-7
v_call: TRBV12-3/TRBV12-4
cdr3_aa: ASRSGRGAREQY

clone_size: few
j_call: TRBJ1-3
v_call: TRBV7-9
cdr3_aa: ASSLGPAGNTIY

clone_size: many
j_call: TRBJ2-1
v_call: TRBV29-1
cdr3_aa: SVEPPLAGGYNEQF

clone_size: many
j_call: TRBJ1-5
v_call: TRBV2
cdr3_aa: ASSEGQGQPQH

clone_size: NA
j_call: TRBJ2-5
v_call: TRBV24-1
cdr3_aa: ATSDPGTGTKTQY

clone_size: few
j_call: TRBJ2-1
v_call: TRBV6-1
cdr3_aa: ASSPGAPTYNEQF

clone_size: few
j_call: TRBJ1-5
v_call: TRBV10-3
cdr3_aa: AISERGAGQPQH

clone_size: NA
j_call: TRBJ2-3
v_call: TRBV27
cdr3_aa: ASSSTGYSQY

clone_size: few
j_call: TRBJ1-6
v_call: TRBV25-1
cdr3_aa: ASSETINGSPLH

clone_size: NA
j_call: TRBJ2-7
v_call: TRBV18
cdr3_aa: ASSPPVSSGSYEQY